The TCR beta chain under discussion was sequenced for a study of shared clonotypes between healthy human individuals. As to this clone: Other DNA sequences of this sample code for an identical CDR3.

Libraries were prepared by immunoSEQ multiplex PCR; TCRdb keeps only in-frame clonotypes and omits some of them. The table has 450,000 to 500,000 clones, 65% to 85% seen once. Deletions cut 5 bases from V and 4 bases from J, with 5 bases between. The germline CDR1 and CDR2 sequences are MNHEY and SVGAGI. There are 11 residues in the CDR3. The chain carries TRBV6-5 and TRBJ1-1; D unclear. Source material: PBMCs. The clonotype originates from a woman aged 40 to 50 in good health. Some clones in this sample may be carry-over from other donors' samples. In DNA, the CDR3 is TGTGCCAGCAGTGTTAGCACTGAAGCTTTCTTT. Protein: CASSVSTEAFF.